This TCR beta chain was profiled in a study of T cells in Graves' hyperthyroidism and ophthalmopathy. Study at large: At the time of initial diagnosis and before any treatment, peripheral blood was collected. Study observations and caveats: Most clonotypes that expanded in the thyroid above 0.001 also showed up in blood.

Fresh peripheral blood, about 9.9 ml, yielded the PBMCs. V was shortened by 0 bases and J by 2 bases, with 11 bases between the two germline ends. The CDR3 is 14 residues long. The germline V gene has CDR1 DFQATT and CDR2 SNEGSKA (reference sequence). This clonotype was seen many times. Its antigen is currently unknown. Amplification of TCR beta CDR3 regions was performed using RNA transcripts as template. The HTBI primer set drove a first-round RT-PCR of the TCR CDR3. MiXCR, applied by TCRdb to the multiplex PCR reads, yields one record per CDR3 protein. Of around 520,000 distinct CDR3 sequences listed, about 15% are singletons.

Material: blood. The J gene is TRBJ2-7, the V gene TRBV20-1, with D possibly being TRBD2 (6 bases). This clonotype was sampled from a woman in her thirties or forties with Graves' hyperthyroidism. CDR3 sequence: CSARDLAGTYEQYF. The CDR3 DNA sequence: TGCAGTGCTAGAGATCTGGCGGGAACCTACGAGCAGTACTTC.